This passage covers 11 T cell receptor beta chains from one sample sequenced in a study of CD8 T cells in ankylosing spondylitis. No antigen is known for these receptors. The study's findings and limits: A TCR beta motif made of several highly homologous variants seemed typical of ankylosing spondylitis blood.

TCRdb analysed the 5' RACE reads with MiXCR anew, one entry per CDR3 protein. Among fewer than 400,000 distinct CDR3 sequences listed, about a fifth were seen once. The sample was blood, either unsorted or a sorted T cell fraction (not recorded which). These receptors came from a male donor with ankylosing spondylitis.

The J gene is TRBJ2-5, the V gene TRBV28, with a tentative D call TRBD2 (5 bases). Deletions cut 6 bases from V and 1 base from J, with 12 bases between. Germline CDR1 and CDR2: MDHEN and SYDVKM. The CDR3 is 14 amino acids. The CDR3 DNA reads TGTGCCAGCAGGGTGGGGAGAATCCAAGAGACCCAGTACTTC. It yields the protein CASRVGRIQETQYF.

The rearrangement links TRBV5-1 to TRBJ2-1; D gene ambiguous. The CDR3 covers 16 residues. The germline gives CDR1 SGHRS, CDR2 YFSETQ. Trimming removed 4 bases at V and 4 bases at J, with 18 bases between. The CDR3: CASSPDNVRSYNEQFF. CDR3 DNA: TGCGCCAGCAGCCCCGATAATGTTCGCTCATACAATGAGCAGTTCTTC.

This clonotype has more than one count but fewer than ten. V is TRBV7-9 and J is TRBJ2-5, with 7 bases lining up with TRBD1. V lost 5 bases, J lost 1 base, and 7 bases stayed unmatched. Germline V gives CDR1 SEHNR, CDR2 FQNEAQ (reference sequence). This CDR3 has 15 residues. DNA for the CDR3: TGTGCCAGCAGCAAAGGACAGGAAATCCAAGAGACCCAGTACTTC. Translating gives CASSKGQEIQETQYF.

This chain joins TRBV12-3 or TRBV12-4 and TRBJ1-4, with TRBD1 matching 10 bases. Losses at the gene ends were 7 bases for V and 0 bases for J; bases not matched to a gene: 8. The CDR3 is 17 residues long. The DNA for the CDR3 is TGTGCCAGCACCGCCGGGACAGGGGTAACAACTAATGAAAAACTGTTTTTT. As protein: CASTAGTGVTTNEKLFF.

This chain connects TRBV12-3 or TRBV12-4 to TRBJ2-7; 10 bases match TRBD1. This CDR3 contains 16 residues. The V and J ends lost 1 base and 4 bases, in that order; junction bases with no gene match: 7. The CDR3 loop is CASSLETGTGAYEQYF. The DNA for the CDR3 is TGTGCCAGCAGTTTAGAAACCGGGACAGGGGCGTACGAGCAGTACTTC.

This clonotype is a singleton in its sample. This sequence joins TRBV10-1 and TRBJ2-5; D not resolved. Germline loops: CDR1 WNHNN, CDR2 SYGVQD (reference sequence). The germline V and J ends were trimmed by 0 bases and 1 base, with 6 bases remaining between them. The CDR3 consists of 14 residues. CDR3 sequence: CASSESGIQETQYF. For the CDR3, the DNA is TGCGCCAGCAGTGAGTCGGGGATCCAAGAGACCCAGTACTTC.

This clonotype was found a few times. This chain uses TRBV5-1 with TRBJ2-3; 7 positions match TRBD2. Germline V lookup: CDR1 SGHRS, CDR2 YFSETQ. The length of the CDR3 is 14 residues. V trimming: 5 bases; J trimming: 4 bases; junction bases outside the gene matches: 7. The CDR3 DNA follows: TGCGCCAGCAGTTCCAGCGGGACCGCAGATACGCAGTATTTT. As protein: CASSSSGTADTQYF.

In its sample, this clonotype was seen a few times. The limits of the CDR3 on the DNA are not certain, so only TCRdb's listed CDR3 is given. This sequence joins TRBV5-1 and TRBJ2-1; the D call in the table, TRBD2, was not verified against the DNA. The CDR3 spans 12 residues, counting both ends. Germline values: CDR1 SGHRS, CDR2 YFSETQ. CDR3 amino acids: CASSVAGGIMFF.

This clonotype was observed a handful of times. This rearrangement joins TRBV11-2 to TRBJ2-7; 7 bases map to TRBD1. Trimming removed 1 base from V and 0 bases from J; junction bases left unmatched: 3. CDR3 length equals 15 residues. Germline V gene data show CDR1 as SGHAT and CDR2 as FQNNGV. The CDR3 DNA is TGTGCCAGCAGCTTAGCAGGGGGAAGCTCCTACGAGCAGTACTTC. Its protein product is CASSLAGGSSYEQYF. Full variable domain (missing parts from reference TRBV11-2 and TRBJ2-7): EAGVAQSPRYKIIEKRQSVAFWCNPISGHATLYWYQQILGQGPKLLIQFQNNGVVDDSQLPKDRFSAERLKGVDSTLKIQPAKLEDSAVYLCASSLAGGSSYEQYFGPGTRLTVT.

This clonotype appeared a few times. CDR3 sequence: CASSYSAEETQYF. CDR3 DNA: TGTGCCAGCAGTTACTCGGCTGAAGAGACCCAGTACTTC. J is TRBJ2-5 and V is TRBV6-6, with D unclear. Germline lookup yields CDR1 MNHNY and CDR2 SVGAGI (reference sequence). The CDR3 is 13 amino acids. The V gene lost 0 bases and the J gene lost 3 bases, with 5 bases spanning the gap.

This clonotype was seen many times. The CDR3 is CASSSGRLYGYTF. The CDR3 region has the DNA TGTGCCAGCAGTTCGGGACGGCTCTATGGCTACACCTTC. This chain connects TRBV28 to TRBJ1-2; perhaps TRBD1 as D (5 bases). The ends were cut back, 4 bases at V and 4 bases at J, with 10 bases in the middle. Germline loops: CDR1 MDHEN, CDR2 SYDVKM. This CDR3 has 13 residues.